The rows below give T cell receptor beta chains drawn from one sample of a study of shared clonotypes between healthy human individuals. Method: immunoSEQ multiplex PCR; TCRdb's copy keeps in-frame clones and lacks some. The data hold approximately 2,000,000 clones, with 85% to 95% observed a single time. Material: naive CD4+ T cells from PBMCs. Receptor source: a man younger than 30 in good health. Some clones in this sample may be carry-over from other donors' samples. The CDR3 runs from the conserved cysteine through the conserved F or W. A D gene is named only where the DNA matches it firmly. Clone size is given for some rows only: seen once, a few or many times, or a class if the clone is expanded.

v_call,j_call,d_call,clone_size,cdr3_nt,cdr3_aa
TRBV6-6,TRBJ2-3,TRBD2,-,TGTGCCAGCAGTCGAACTAGCGGGGGCACAGGTACGCAGTATTTT,CASSRTSGGTGTQYF
TRBV7-3,TRBJ1-2,-,few,TGTGCCAGCAGCCCGGACACAAACTATGGCTACACCTTC,CASSPDTNYGYTF
TRBV7-2,TRBJ2-5,TRBD2,-,TGTGCCAGCAGCTTGGGACTAGCGGGAGGCTTTTTTGAGACCCAGTACTTC,CASSLGLAGGFFETQYF
TRBV7-9,TRBJ1-5,-,-,TGTGCCAGCACCCCTAGTGGGGGCCTCAGGCCCCAGCATTTT,CASTPSGGLRPQHF
TRBV5-6,TRBJ1-4,-,-,TGTGCCAGCAGCTTTGGAGCTAATGAAAAACTGTTTTTT,CASSFGANEKLFF
TRBV7-9,TRBJ2-1,TRBD2,-,TGTGCCAGCAGCTTAGAAGGCGGGAGGGCTTGGGATGAGCAGTTCTTC,CASSLEGGRAWDEQFF
TRBV5-1,TRBJ2-3,-,-,TGCGCCAGCAGCTCCGGTGGGGCCGGAGATACGCAGTATTTT,CASSSGGAGDTQYF
TRBV15,TRBJ2-7,-,-,TGTGCCACCAGCAGAGATCAAGCCCGGGTCTACGAGCAGTACTTC,CATSRDQARVYEQYF
TRBV30,TRBJ2-1,-,-,TGTGCCTGGGGGCTGGGACCTTCAACGACCAATGAGCAGTTCTTC,CAWGLGPSTTNEQFF
TRBV6-4,TRBJ1-2,-,-,TGTGCCAGCAGTGACTCCCCCGCCAGGGGAAGTGCAGGTGGCTACACCTTC,CASSDSPARGSAGGYTF
TRBV18,TRBJ1-4,-,-,TGTGCCAGCTCACTCGGTGGGGGGCTTGGTGAAAAACTGTTTTTT,CASSLGGGLGEKLFF
TRBV11-2,TRBJ2-5,TRBD1,-,TGTGCCAGCAGCTTAGAGGGACAGGGGTGGGAGACCCAGTACTTC,CASSLEGQGWETQYF
TRBV5-1,TRBJ2-1,TRBD2,-,TGCGCCAGCAGCTCCGGGACTAGCGGGAGAATGACCCAATACAATGAGCAGTTCTTC,CASSSGTSGRMTQYNEQFF
TRBV9,TRBJ1-1,-,-,TGTGCCAGCAGCGTAGGGGGACAACCCAACACTGAAGCTTTCTTT,CASSVGGQPNTEAFF
TRBV5-1,TRBJ2-2,-,once,TGCGCCAGCAGCTTGTCCCCTTCGGCCGGGGAGCTGTTTTTT,CASSLSPSAGELFF
TRBV5-1,TRBJ1-1,-,-,TGCGCCAGCAGCTTGAGCAGATACACTGAAGCTTTCTTT,CASSLSRYTEAFF
TRBV28,TRBJ2-5,TRBD2,-,TGTGCCAGCAGTTTACCCGGGACTAGTCAAGAGACCCAGTACTTC,CASSLPGTSQETQYF
TRBV29-1,TRBJ1-2,-,-,TGCAGCGGGGGAGCCGGGGGAGAAAGCTACACCTTC,CSGGAGGESYTF
TRBV28,TRBJ1-4,TRBD1,-,TGTGCCATTCTGACAGGGGGCAATGAAAAACTGTTTTTT,CAILTGGNEKLFF
TRBV5-4,TRBJ2-2,-,-,TGTGCCAGCAGCTTGGATTCCACCGGGGAGCTGTTTTTT,CASSLDSTGELFF
TRBV5-1,TRBJ1-2,-,-,TGCGCCAGCAGCGTACTTCCGGGACAACAAGCTAACTATGGCTACACCTTC,CASSVLPGQQANYGYTF
TRBV28,TRBJ1-4,-,-,TGTGCCAGCAGTTTAGCCGGACGGGATAATGAAAAACTGTTTTTT,CASSLAGRDNEKLFF
TRBV5-1,TRBJ2-7,TRBD2,-,TGCGCCAGCAGCTTCGAGGGAGGGCCCTACGAGCAGTACTTC,CASSFEGGPYEQYF
TRBV2,TRBJ1-5,-,-,TGTGCCAGCAGTCTCCGAGGATTCCTCAATCAGCCCCAGCATTTT,CASSLRGFLNQPQHF
TRBV25-1,TRBJ2-3,-,-,TGTGCCAGCAGTGAATGGGCGGGGCGCGGCACAGATACGCAGTATTTT,CASSEWAGRGTDTQYF
TRBV19,TRBJ2-3,-,-,TGTGCCAGTAGTGCGAACGAAAGGACTAGCACAGATACGCAGTATTTT,CASSANERTSTDTQYF
TRBV4-3,TRBJ2-6,-,-,TGCGCCAGCAGCCAAGCAGGCACCTCTGGGGCCAACGTCCTGACTTTC,CASSQAGTSGANVLTF